This TCR beta chain was sequenced for a study of blood T cells in healthy people across ages. A sample-barcoded 5' primer and a J-beta primer mix were used in a second PCR of about 6 to 11 cycles. Tags on each cDNA molecule came from a template-switch adaptor with 12 random nucleotides. From each sample, at least 3 million paired-end reads containing CDR3 were obtained. MiXCR was run by TCRdb on the 5' RACE reads, yielding one entry per CDR3 protein. The data contain hundreds of thousands of distinct CDR3 sequences, roughly 60% of them singletons. This CDR3 contains 13 residues. Germline CDR1 is SGHTA and CDR2 is FQGTGA. All donors came from Russia, were Caucasian and healthy, and spanned ages about 6 to 90.

This sequence was found in a man aged 25-45 years in good health. Sequencing used blood. The V and J genes are TRBV7-3 and TRBJ2-5, with D possibly matching TRBD1 (5 bases). With the DNA end fitting TRBJ2-7 better, the J assignment may be wrong. CDR3 sequence reads: CASSSVQGNEQYF. The CDR3 bases are TGTGCCAGCAGCTCCGTTCAGGGCAACGAGCAGTACTTC.